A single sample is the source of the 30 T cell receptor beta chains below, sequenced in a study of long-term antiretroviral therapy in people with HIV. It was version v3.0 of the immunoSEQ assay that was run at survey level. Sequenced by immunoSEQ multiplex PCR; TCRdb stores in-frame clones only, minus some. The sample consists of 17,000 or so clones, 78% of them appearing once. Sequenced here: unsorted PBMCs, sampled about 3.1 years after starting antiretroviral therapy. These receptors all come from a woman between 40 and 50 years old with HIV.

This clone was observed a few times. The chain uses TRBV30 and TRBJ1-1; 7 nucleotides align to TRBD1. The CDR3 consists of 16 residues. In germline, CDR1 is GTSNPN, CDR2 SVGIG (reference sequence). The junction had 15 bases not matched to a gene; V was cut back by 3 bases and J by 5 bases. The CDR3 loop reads CAWRAGGMNSRTEAFF. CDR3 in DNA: TGTGCCTGGAGAGCAGGGGGGATGAATTCGAGGACTGAAGCTTTCTTT.

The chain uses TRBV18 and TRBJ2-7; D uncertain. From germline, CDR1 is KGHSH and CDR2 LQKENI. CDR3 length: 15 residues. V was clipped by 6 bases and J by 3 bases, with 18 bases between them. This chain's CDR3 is CASSPIVGVDYEQYF. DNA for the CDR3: TGTGCCAGCTCCCCCATCGTTGGGGTTGACTACGAGCAGTACTTC.

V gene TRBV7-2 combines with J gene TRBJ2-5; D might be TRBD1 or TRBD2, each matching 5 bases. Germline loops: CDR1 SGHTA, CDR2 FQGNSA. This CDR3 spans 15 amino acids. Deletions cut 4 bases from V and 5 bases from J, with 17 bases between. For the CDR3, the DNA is TGTGCCAGCAGCTCGAAGGGAGAGGGGTTGGAGACCCAGTACTTC. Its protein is CASSSKGEGLETQYF. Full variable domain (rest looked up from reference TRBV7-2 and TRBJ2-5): GAGVSQSPSNKVTEKGKDVELRCDPISGHTALYWYRQSLGQGLEFLIYFQGNSAPDKSGLPSDRFSAERTGGSVSTLTIQRTQQEDSAVYLCASSSKGEGLETQYFGPGTRLLVL.

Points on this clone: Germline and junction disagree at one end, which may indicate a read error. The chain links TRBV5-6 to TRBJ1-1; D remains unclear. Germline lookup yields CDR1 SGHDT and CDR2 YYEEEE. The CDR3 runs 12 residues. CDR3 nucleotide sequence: TGTGCCAGCAGCTTGGTTGACTCACTATACACTTTT. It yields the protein CASSLVDSLYTF. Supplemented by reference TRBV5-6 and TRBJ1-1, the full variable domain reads DAGVTQSPTHLIKTRGQQVTLRCSPKSGHDTVSWYQQALGQGPQFIFQYYEEEERQRGNFPDRFSGHQFPNYSSELNVNALLLGDSALYLCASSLVDSLYTFGQGTRLTVV.

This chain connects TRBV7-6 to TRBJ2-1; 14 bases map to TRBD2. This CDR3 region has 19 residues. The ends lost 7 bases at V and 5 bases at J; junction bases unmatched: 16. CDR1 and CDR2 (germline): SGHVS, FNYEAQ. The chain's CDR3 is CASTPGLAGGLGVDNEQFF. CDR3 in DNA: TGTGCCAGCACCCCCGGACTAGCGGGGGGCTTGGGCGTGGACAATGAGCAGTTCTTC.

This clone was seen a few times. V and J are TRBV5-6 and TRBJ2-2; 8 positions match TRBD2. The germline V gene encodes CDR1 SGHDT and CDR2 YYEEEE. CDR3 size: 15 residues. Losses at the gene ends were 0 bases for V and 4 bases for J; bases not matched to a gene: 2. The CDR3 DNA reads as TGTGCCAGCAGCTTGGGGCTAGCGGGCACCGGGGAGCTGTTTTTT. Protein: CASSLGLAGTGELFF.

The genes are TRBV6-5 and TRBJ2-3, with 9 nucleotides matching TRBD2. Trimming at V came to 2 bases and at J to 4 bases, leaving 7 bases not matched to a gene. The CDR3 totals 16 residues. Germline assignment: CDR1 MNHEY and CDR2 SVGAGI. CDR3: CASSYGRGGGADTQYF. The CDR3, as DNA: TGTGCCAGCAGTTACGGGCGGGGGGGAGGCGCAGATACGCAGTATTTT.

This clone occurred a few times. The CDR3 sequence is CAWSVPGPLHF. CDR3 sequence (DNA): TGTGCCTGGAGTGTACCGGGACCCCTCCACTTT. The chain uses TRBV30 and TRBJ1-6; the D is unclear. The CDR3 extends over 11 amino acids. CDR1 is GTSNPN and CDR2 is SVGIG in the germline V gene (reference sequence). V was pared by 0 bases and J by 12 bases, with 6 bases between.

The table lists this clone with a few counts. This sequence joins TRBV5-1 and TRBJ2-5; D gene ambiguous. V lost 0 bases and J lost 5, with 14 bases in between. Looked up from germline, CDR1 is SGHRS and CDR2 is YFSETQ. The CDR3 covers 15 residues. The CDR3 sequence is CASSLAPTPPETQYF. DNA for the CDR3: TGCGCCAGCAGCTTGGCTCCTACCCCCCCGGAGACCCAGTACTTC.

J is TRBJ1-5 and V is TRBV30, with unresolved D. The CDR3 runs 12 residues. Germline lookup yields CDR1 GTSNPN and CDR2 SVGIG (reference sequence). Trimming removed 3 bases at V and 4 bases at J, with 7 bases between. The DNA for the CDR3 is TGTGCCTGGAGCAGATCAAATCAGCCCCAGCATTTT. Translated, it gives CAWSRSNQPQHF.

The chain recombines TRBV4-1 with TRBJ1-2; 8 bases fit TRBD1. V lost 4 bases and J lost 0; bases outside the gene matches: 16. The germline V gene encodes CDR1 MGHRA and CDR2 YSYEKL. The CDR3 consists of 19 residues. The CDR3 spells CASSRESGQGSSSNYGYTF. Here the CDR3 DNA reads TGCGCCAGCAGCCGGGAGAGCGGACAGGGCTCCTCCTCTAACTATGGCTACACCTTC.

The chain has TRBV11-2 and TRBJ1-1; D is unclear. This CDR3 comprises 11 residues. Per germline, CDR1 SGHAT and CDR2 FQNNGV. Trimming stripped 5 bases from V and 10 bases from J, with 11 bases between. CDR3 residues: CASSKHLGAFF. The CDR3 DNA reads TGTGCCAGCAGCAAACATTTAGGAGCTTTCTTT.

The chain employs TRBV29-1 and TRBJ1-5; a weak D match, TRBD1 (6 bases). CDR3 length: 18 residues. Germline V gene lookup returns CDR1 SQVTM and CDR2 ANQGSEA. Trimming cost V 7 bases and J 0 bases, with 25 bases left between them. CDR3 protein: CSAVFGRDIGYSNQPQHF. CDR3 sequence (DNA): TGCAGCGCGGTCTTTGGCCGGGACATCGGCTATAGCAATCAGCCCCAGCATTTT. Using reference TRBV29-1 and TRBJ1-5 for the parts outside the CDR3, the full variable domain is SAVISQKPSRDICQRGTSLTIQCQVDSQVTMMFWYRQQPGQSLTLIATANQGSEATYESGFVIDKFPISRPNLTFSTLTVSNMSPEDSSIYLCSAVFGRDIGYSNQPQHFGDGTRLSIL.

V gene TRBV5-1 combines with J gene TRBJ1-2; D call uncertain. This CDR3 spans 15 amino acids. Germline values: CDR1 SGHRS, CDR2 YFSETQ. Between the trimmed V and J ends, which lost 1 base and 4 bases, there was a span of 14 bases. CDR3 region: CASSLTATNSYGYTF. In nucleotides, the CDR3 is TGCGCCAGCAGCTTGACAGCGACTAACTCCTATGGCTACACCTTC.

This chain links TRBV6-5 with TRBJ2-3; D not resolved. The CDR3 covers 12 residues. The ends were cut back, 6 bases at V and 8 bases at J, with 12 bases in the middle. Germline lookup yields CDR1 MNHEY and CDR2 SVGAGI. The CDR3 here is CASSRSTGTQYF. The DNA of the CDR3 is TGTGCCAGCAGCCGGTCGACCGGTACGCAGTATTTT.

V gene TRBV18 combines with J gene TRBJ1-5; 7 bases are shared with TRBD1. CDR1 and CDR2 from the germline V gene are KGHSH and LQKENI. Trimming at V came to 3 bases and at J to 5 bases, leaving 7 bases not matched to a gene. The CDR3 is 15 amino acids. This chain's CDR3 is CASSPRPQGDQPQHF. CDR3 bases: TGTGCCAGCTCACCTCGACCCCAGGGGGATCAGCCCCAGCATTTT.

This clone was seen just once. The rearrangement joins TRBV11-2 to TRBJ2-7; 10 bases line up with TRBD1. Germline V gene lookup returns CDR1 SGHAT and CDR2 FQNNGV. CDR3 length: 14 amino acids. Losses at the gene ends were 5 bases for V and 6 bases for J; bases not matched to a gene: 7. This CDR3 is CASSPTGTGVEQYF. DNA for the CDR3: TGTGCCAGCAGCCCGACCGGGACAGGGGTCGAGCAGTACTTC.

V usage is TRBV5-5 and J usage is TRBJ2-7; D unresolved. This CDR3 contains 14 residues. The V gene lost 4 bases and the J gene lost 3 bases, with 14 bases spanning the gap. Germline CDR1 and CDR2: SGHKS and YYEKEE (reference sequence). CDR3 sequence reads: CASSQTLVGYEQYF. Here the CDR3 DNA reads TGTGCCAGCAGCCAGACCCTCGTAGGCTACGAGCAGTACTTC. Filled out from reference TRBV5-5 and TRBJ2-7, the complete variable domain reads DAGVTQSPTHLIKTRGQQVTLRCSPISGHKSVSWYQQVLGQGPQFIFQYYEKEERGRGNFPDRFSARQFPNYSSELNVNALLLGDSALYLCASSQTLVGYEQYFGPGTRLTVT.

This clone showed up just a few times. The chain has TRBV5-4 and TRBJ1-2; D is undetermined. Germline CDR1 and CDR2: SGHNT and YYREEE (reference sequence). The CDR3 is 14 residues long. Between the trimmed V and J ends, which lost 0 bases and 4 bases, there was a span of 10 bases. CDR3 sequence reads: CASSLDRVGYGYTF. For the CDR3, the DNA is TGTGCCAGCAGCTTGGATCGGGTGGGCTATGGCTACACCTTC.

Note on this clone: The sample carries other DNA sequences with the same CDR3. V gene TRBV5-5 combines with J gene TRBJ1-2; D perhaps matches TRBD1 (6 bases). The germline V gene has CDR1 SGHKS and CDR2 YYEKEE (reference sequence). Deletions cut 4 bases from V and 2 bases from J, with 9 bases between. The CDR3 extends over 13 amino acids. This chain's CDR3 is CASSLGQNYGYTF. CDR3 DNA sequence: TGTGCCAGCAGCCTCGGACAGAACTATGGCTACACCTTC. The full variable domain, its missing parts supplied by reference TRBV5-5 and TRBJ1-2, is DAGVTQSPTHLIKTRGQQVTLRCSPISGHKSVSWYQQVLGQGPQFIFQYYEKEERGRGNFPDRFSARQFPNYSSELNVNALLLGDSALYLCASSLGQNYGYTFGSGTRLTVV.

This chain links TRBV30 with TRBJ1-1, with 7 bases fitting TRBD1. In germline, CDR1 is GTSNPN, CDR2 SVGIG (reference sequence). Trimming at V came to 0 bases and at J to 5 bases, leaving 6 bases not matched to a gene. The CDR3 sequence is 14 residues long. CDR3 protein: CAWSVETGRTEAFF. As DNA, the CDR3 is TGTGCCTGGAGTGTAGAGACAGGGAGGACTGAAGCTTTCTTT. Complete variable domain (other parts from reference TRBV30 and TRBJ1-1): SQTIHQWPATLVQPVGSPLSLECTVEGTSNPNLYWYRQAAGRGLQLLFYSVGIGQISSEVPQNLSASRPQDRQFILSSKKLLLSDSGFYLCAWSVETGRTEAFFGQGTRLTVV.

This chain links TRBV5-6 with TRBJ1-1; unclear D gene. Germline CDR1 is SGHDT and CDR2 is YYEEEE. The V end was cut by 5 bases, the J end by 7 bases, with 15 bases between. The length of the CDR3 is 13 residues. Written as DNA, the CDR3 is TGTGCCAGCAGTATCGACCGCCGGGTTGAAGCTTTCTTT. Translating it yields CASSIDRRVEAFF.

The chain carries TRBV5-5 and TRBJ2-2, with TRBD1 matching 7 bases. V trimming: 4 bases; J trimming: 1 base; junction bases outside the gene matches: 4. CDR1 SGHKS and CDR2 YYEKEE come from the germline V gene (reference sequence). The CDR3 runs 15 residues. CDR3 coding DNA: TGTGCCAGCAGCAACCACAGGGGGAACACCGGGGAGCTGTTTTTT. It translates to CASSNHRGNTGELFF. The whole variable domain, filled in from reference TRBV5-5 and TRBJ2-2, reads DAGVTQSPTHLIKTRGQQVTLRCSPISGHKSVSWYQQVLGQGPQFIFQYYEKEERGRGNFPDRFSARQFPNYSSELNVNALLLGDSALYLCASSNHRGNTGELFFGEGSRLTVL.

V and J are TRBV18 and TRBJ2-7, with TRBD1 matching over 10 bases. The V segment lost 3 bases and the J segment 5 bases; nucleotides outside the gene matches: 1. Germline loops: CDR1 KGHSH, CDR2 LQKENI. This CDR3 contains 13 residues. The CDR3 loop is CASSPGTGDEQYF. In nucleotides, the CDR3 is TGTGCCAGCTCACCCGGGACAGGGGACGAGCAGTACTTC.

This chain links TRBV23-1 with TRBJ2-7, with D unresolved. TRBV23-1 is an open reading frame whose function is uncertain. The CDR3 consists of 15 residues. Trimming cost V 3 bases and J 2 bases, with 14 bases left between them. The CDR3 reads CASSHPLRWAYEQYF. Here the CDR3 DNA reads TGCGCCAGCAGTCACCCCTTGAGGTGGGCCTACGAGCAGTACTTC.

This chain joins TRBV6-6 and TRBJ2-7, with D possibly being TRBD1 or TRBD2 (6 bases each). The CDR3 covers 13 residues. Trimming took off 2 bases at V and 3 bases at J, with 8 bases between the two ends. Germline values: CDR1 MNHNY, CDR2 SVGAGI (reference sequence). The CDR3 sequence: CASSYGGRYEQYF. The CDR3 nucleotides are TGTGCCAGCAGTTACGGGGGGCGCTACGAGCAGTACTTC.

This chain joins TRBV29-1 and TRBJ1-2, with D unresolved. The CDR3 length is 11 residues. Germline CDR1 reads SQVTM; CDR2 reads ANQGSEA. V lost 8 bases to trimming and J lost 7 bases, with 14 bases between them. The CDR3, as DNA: TGCAGCTATTCCGCCAACCCTGGCTACACCTTC. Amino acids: CSYSANPGYTF.

CDR3 nucleotides: TGTGCCAGCAGCTTAGCGCTGACTAGCGGGGACACCGGGGAGCTGTTTTTT. This sequence encodes CASSLALTSGDTGELFF. The V call is TRBV7-2, the J call TRBJ2-2, with TRBD2 matching over 11 bases. Trimming took 0 bases from V and 3 from J; bases not matched to a gene: 3. This CDR3 comprises 17 residues. Germline V lookup: CDR1 SGHTA, CDR2 FQGNSA.

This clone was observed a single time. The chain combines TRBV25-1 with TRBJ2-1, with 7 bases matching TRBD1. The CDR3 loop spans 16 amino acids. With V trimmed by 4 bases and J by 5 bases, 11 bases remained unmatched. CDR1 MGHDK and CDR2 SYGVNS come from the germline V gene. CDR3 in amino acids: CASSATDRVGHNEQFF. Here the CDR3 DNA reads TGTGCCAGCAGTGCGACTGACAGGGTCGGCCACAATGAGCAGTTCTTC. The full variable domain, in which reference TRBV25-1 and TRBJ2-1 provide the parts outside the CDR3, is EADIYQTPRYLVIGTGKKITLECSQTMGHDKMYWYQQDPGMELHLIHYSYGVNSTEKGDLSSESTVSRIRTEHFPLTLESARPSHTSQYLCASSATDRVGHNEQFFGPGTRLTVL.

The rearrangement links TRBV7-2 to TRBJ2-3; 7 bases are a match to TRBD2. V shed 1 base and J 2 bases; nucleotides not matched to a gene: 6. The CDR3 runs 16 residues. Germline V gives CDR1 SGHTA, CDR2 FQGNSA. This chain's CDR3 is CASSLVPGGLTDTQYF. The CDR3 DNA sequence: TGTGCCAGCAGCTTAGTACCGGGGGGACTCACAGATACGCAGTATTTT.